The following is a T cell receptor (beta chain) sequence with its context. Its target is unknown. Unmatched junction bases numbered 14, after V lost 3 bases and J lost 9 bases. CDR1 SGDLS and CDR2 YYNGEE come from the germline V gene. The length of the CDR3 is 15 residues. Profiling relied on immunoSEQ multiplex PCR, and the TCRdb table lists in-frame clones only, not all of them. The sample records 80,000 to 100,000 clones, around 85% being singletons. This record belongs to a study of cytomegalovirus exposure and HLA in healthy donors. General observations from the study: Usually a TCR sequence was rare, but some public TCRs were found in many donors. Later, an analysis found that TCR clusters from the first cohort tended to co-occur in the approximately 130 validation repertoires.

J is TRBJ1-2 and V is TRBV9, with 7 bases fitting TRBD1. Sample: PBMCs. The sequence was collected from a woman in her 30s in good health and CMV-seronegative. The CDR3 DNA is TGTGCCAGCAGCGCCCTTGACAGGGCCTCTCGAAGCTACACCTTC. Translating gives CASSALDRASRSYTF.